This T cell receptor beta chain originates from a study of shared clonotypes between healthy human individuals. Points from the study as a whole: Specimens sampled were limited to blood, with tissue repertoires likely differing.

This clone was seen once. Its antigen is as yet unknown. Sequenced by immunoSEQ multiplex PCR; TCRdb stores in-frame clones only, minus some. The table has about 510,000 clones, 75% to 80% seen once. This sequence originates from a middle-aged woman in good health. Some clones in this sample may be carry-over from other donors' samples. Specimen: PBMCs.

CDR3 loop: CAWSGGLGGRYF. The CDR3 DNA follows: TGTGCCTGGAGTGGGGGATTGGGTGGTCGGTACTTC. The rearrangement uses TRBV30 and TRBJ2-7; D is uncertain. Germline V gene sequence: CDR1 GTSNPN, CDR2 SVGIG (reference sequence). V lost 1 base, J lost 12 bases, and 16 bases lay in between. There are 12 residues in the CDR3. The full variable domain, in which reference TRBV30 and TRBJ2-7 provide the parts outside the CDR3, is SQTIHQWPATLVQPVGSPLSLECTVEGTSNPNLYWYRQAAGRGLQLLFYSVGIGQISSEVPQNLSASRPQDRQFILSSKKLLLSDSGFYLCAWSGGLGGRYFGPGTRLTVT.